This is a list of T cell receptor beta chains from one sample in a study of blood T cell repertoires in COVID-19. The method was immunoSEQ multiplex PCR; TCRdb's version includes in-frame clones alone and lacks a portion of them. The sample lists a few hundred thousand clones, 75% to 90% occurring once. Sequencing used PBMCs or T cells enriched from blood (not recorded which). The origin of the receptors is a woman aged 60 to 75 who had recovered from COVID-19. The CDR3 runs from the conserved cysteine through the conserved F or W. Each record gives: D gene, clone size, J gene, V gene, CDR3 protein, CDR3 DNA. A D gene is named only where the DNA matches it firmly. Expanded clones get a size class; other rows say once, few or many, or leave the size out.

TRBD1 | . | TRBJ1-5 | TRBV7-8 | CASSRTGTANQPQHF | TGTGCCAGCAGCCGAACCGGGACAGCAAATCAGCCCCAGCATTTT
TRBD1 | few | TRBJ2-5 | TRBV4-1 | CASSQGETGYQETQYF | TGCGCCAGCAGCCAGGGGGAGACAGGGTACCAAGAGACCCAGTACTTC
. | . | TRBJ1-2 | TRBV2 | CASRLQGANGYTF | TGTGCCAGCAGACTGCAGGGTGCCAACGGCTACACCTTC
. | . | TRBJ2-2 | TRBV5-8 | CASSFVTGLTGELFF | TGTGCCAGCAGCTTTGTTACAGGGTTGACCGGGGAGCTGTTTTTT
. | . | TRBJ2-5 | TRBV12-3/TRBV12-4 | CASSLLEETQYF | TGTGCCAGCAGTTTACTAGAGGAGACCCAGTACTTC
. | . | TRBJ2-4 | TRBV15 | CATSLQGNIQYF | TGTGCCACCAGCCTACAGGGAAACATTCAGTACTTC
TRBD1 | few | TRBJ1-5 | TRBV6-6 | CATWDRAPNQPQHF | TGTGCCACCTGGGACAGAGCTCCCAATCAGCCCCAGCATTTT
TRBD1 | many | TRBJ1-3 | TRBV7-2 | CASSFLGQYFSGNTIYF | TGTGCCAGCAGCTTTCTGGGACAGTATTTTTCTGGAAACACCATATATTTT
TRBD2 | . | TRBJ2-3 | TRBV12-5 | CATAPSGGATDTQYF | TGTGCTACCGCCCCTAGCGGGGGGGCCACAGATACGCAGTATTTT
. | . | TRBJ2-2 | TRBV25-1 | CASRDSLTGELFF | TGTGCCAGCAGGGACAGTCTAACCGGGGAGCTGTTTTTT
TRBD1 | . | TRBJ1-2 | TRBV19 | CASNRESRGYGYTF | TGTGCCAGTAATCGAGAAAGCAGGGGGTATGGCTACACCTTC
TRBD1 | . | TRBJ1-5 | TRBV3-1/TRBV3-2 | CASSLRQGADQPQHF | TGTGCCAGCAGCTTAAGACAGGGGGCAGACCAGCCCCAGCATTTT
TRBD1 | . | TRBJ1-4 | TRBV4-1 | CASSQDPTGNKEKLFF | TGCGCCAGCAGCCAAGACCCGACAGGGAATAAAGAAAAACTGTTTTTT
. | . | TRBJ2-3 | TRBV7-9 | CASSLGSAGSTDTQYF | TGTGCCAGCAGCTTAGGCTCGGCGGGGAGCACAGATACGCAGTATTTT
TRBD1 | . | TRBJ1-2 | TRBV18 | CASSRTSGTGVDYGYTF | TGTGCCAGCTCACGAACCTCCGGGACAGGGGTAGACTATGGCTACACCTTC
TRBD1 | . | TRBJ2-2 | TRBV11-2 | CASSLTPGQLNTGELFF | TGTGCCAGCAGCCTTACCCCGGGACAGCTAAACACCGGGGAGCTGTTTTTT
TRBD1 | once | TRBJ1-3 | TRBV5-6 | CASSLGTGLSGNTIYF | TGTGCCAGCAGCTTAGGGACAGGACTCTCTGGAAACACCATATATTTT
TRBD1 | . | TRBJ1-2 | TRBV5-5 | CASSLRQGDGYTF | TGTGCCAGCAGCTTGAGACAGGGCGATGGCTACACCTTC
TRBD2 | . | TRBJ2-5 | TRBV7-2 | CASSLRLAGGQETQYF | TGTGCCAGCAGCCTAAGACTAGCGGGGGGCCAAGAGACCCAGTACTTC
. | . | TRBJ1-3 | TRBV5-1 | CASSLTGDGNTIYF | TGCGCCAGCAGCTTGACCGGGGATGGAAACACCATATATTTT
. | . | TRBJ1-1 | TRBV7-9 | CASSLGGKTEAFF | TGTGCCAGCAGCTTAGGGGGCAAGACTGAAGCTTTCTTT
. | . | TRBJ1-5 | TRBV19 | CAASRAAQPQHF | TGTGCCGCCTCCAGGGCAGCTCAGCCCCAGCATTTT
. | . | TRBJ1-5 | TRBV29-1 | CSVRQGNQPQHF | TGCAGCGTCCGACAGGGCAATCAGCCCCAGCATTTT
. | once | TRBJ2-1 | TRBV28 | CASSFSEQFF | TGTGCCAGCAGTTTCAGTGAGCAGTTCTTC
. | . | TRBJ2-2 | TRBV19 | CASSMRTLTNTGELFF | TGTGCCAGTAGTATGAGGACACTGACGAACACCGGGGAGCTGTTTTTT
TRBD1 | . | TRBJ2-7 | TRBV27 | CASSTGGVTSYEQYF | TGTGCCAGCAGCACAGGGGGTGTTACTTCCTACGAGCAGTACTTC
TRBD2 | . | TRBJ2-3 | TRBV27 | CASSKTSGGLTDTQYF | TGTGCCAGCAGTAAGACTAGCGGGGGGTTAACAGATACGCAGTATTTT
. | . | TRBJ1-5 | TRBV6-2/TRBV6-3 | CASSPGQYNQPQHF | TGTGCCAGCAGCCCCGGACAGTACAATCAGCCCCAGCATTTT
. | . | TRBJ1-2 | TRBV10-3 | CAISTDSFYGYTF | TGTGCCATCAGTACGGACAGTTTTTATGGCTACACCTTC
TRBD1 | . | TRBJ1-4 | TRBV5-4 | CASSGGGTGDEKLFF | TGTGCCAGCAGCGGAGGCGGGACAGGGGACGAAAAACTGTTTTTT
TRBD2 | once | TRBJ2-5 | TRBV5-1 | CASSLAPAGGPGTQYF | TGCGCCAGCAGCTTGGCCCCTGCGGGGGGGCCGGGGACCCAGTACTTC
. | once | TRBJ1-1 | TRBV29-1 | CSVLTGTEAFF | TGCAGCGTTTTGACCGGGACTGAAGCTTTCTTT
. | once | TRBJ2-7 | TRBV5-6 | CASSLIGQATVYEQYF | TGTGCCAGCAGCTTGATTGGTCAGGCGACCGTCTACGAGCAGTACTTC
. | . | TRBJ1-3 | TRBV6-5 | CASKAATGGANTIYF | TGTGCCAGCAAAGCCGCCACAGGAGGGGCAAACACCATATATTTT
. | . | TRBJ1-2 | TRBV10-3 | CAISESSYGYTF | TGTGCCATCAGTGAGTCCAGCTATGGCTACACCTTC
TRBD1 | few | TRBJ1-4 | TRBV2 | CASSASGTGLGEKLFF | TGTGCCAGCAGTGCTTCCGGGACAGGGCTGGGTGAAAAACTGTTTTTT
TRBD2 | . | TRBJ2-1 | TRBV30 | CAWRLAGANEQFF | TGTGCCTGGAGACTAGCGGGGGCCAATGAGCAGTTCTTC
TRBD1 | . | TRBJ1-1 | TRBV5-1 | CASSSGQAVTEAFF | TGCGCCAGCAGCTCGGGACAGGCGGTCACTGAAGCTTTCTTT
. | . | TRBJ2-3 | TRBV20-1 | CSASRLDTQYF | TGCAGTGCTAGCAGGCTAGATACGCAGTATTTT
TRBD1 | once | TRBJ2-2 | TRBV11-2 | CASSPGGQGGTGELFF | TGTGCCAGCAGCCCGGGGGGACAGGGAGGCACCGGGGAGCTGTTTTTT
. | . | TRBJ2-1 | TRBV11-3 | CASSMGAVNEQFF | TGTGCCAGCAGCATGGGGGCGGTCAATGAGCAGTTCTTC
. | . | TRBJ2-6 | TRBV6-5 | CASRPGGSGANVLTF | TGTGCCAGCAGGCCCGGAGGGTCGGGGGCCAACGTCCTGACTTTC